This T cell receptor (beta chain) was captured by sequencing in a study of technical replicates of blood from a handful of donors. This table comes from immunoSEQ multiplex PCR, and its TCRdb copy is limited to in-frame clones, with some not included. The top ten hold more than 4.5% of the sample, which has under 85,000 clones, roughly 86% seen once. CDR1 is SNHLY and CDR2 is FYNNEI in the germline V gene. This CDR3 spans 15 amino acids. The V gene end was trimmed by 2 bases and the J gene end by 9 bases; junction bases not matched to a gene: 12. Source material: PBMCs. The TCR comes from a human donor in good health. Some clones in this sample may be carry-over from other donors' samples. The rearrangement links TRBV2 to TRBJ2-7; 8 nucleotides align to TRBD2. CDR3 loop: CASSESPGLVFRQYF. The CDR3 coding sequence is TGTGCCAGCAGTGAATCACCGGGACTAGTCTTTCGGCAGTACTTC.